The rows below give T cell receptor beta chains drawn from one sample of a study of cytomegalovirus exposure and HLA in healthy donors. The assay was immunoSEQ multiplex PCR, and TCRdb's table has in-frame clones only and misses some. The sample consists of fewer than 150,000 clones, approximately 80% of them appearing once. Sequenced material: PBMCs. Receptor source: a man between 25 and 39 years old in good health and CMV-seronegative. Both conserved end residues are trimmed from each CDR3. The D gene is left open where the match is weak.

TRBD1	TRBV18	TRBJ1-3	ASSPGTGRLFSGNTIY
.	TRBV19	TRBJ1-4	ASSIPLKEQKLF
.	TRBV7-2	TRBJ1-2	ASSLNPSHKF
TRBD1	TRBV30	TRBJ1-1	AWMRGLTEAF
TRBD2	TRBV11-3	TRBJ2-2	ASSFAGGGTGELF
TRBD2	TRBV5-4	TRBJ2-1	ASLGTTNEQF
.	TRBV4-2	TRBJ2-2	ASSQDWSGTGELF
.	TRBV6-1	TRBJ2-1	ASSEVESSYNEQF
TRBD1	TRBV7-2	TRBJ2-1	ASSPPGQYNEQF
.	TRBV10-1	TRBJ1-1	ASSESTGRDEAF
.	TRBV7-2	TRBJ2-7	ASSRDSSGYEQY
.	TRBV7-2	TRBJ1-2	ASSLIPSDYGYT
TRBD2	TRBV10-1	TRBJ2-7	ASSLLGVAGVRHEQY
.	TRBV9	TRBJ2-5	ASSVDRETQY
TRBD1	TRBV5-1	TRBJ1-1	ASSLDLGGAGGAF
.	TRBV10-3	TRBJ2-1	ATGGLAYEQF
TRBD2	TRBV6-6	TRBJ2-1	ASSYSNSGVYNEQF
TRBD1	TRBV28	TRBJ1-2	ASSFLGQGRGGYT
.	TRBV5-6	TRBJ1-1	ASSLSLGGVNTEAF
TRBD2	TRBV7-9	TRBJ2-6	ASRLAAGVNVLT
TRBD1	TRBV6-5	TRBJ2-7	ASSRTGASPYEQY
TRBD1	TRBV6-5	TRBJ1-2	ASSYSRQGACGYT
TRBD1	TRBV4-3	TRBJ2-3	ASSQVTGQESTDTQY
TRBD2	TRBV6-5	TRBJ2-7	ASSYSTGGYEQY
.	TRBV6-1	TRBJ2-7	ASSVRQYEQY
TRBD1	TRBV9	TRBJ2-5	ASSIRQGGEETQY
TRBD1	TRBV19	TRBJ1-2	ASSDPTGGNYGYT
TRBD2	TRBV29-1	TRBJ2-1	SSWTSVNNEQF
TRBD1	TRBV27	TRBJ2-7	ASRVDRGTGEQY
.	TRBV19	TRBJ1-1	ASNQGMFTEAF
.	TRBV20-1	TRBJ1-6	SASPNSPLH
TRBD2	TRBV6-1	TRBJ2-1	ASLSGSYNEQF
TRBD1	TRBV28	TRBJ2-7	ATRDRGLSYEQY
.	TRBV5-4	TRBJ2-3	ASSLAGVEDTQY
TRBD2	TRBV10-1	TRBJ2-2	ASSERASGSSWTGELF
.	TRBV29-1	TRBJ2-1	SVDLAVYNEQF
TRBD1	TRBV5-6	TRBJ2-7	ASSSGGYEQY
TRBD1	TRBV2	TRBJ1-4	ASREDDSQGASEKLF
.	TRBV2	TRBJ1-1	ASSVQGKVF
TRBD1	TRBV5-1	TRBJ1-4	ASSLGQGNEKLF
TRBD1	TRBV5-1	TRBJ1-2	ASSSQGQGGYGYT
.	TRBV7-9	TRBJ2-7	ASSLGTRPYEQY